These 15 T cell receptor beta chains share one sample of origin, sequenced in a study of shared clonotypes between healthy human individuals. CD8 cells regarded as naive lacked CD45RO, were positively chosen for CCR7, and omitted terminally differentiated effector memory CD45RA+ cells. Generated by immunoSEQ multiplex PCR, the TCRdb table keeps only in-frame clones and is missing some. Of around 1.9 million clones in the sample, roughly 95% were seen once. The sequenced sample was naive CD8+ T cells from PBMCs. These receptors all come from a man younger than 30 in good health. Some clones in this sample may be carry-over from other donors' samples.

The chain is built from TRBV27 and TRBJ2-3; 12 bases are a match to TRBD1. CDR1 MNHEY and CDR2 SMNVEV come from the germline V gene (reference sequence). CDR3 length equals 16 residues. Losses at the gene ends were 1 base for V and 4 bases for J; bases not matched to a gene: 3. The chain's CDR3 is CASSLWGQGAADTQYF. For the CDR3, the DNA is TGTGCCAGCAGTTTATGGGGACAGGGGGCGGCAGATACGCAGTATTTT.

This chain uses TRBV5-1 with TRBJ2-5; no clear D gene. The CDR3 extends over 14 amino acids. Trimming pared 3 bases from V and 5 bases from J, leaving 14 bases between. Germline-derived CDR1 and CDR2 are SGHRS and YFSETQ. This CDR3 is CASSSEKGLETQYF. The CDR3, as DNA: TGCGCCAGCAGCTCCGAAAAAGGCCTGGAGACCCAGTACTTC.

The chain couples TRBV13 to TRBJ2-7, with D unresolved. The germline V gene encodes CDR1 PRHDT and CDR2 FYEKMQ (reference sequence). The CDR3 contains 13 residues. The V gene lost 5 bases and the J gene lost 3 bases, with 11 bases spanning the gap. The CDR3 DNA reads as TGTGCCAGCAGCCCCACCGACTTCTACGAGCAGTACTTC. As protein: CASSPTDFYEQYF.

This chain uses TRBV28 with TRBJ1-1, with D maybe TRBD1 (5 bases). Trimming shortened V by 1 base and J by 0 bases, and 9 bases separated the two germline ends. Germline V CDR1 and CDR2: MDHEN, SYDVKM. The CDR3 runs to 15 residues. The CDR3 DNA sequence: TGTGCCAGCAGTTTATCGAAGGGGATGAACACTGAAGCTTTCTTT. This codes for CASSLSKGMNTEAFF.

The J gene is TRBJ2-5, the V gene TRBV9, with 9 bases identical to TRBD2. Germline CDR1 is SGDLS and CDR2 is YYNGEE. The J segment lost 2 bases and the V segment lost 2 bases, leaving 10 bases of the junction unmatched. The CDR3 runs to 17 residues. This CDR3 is CASSVHPKREVQETQYF. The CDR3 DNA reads TGTGCCAGCAGCGTCCACCCAAAGCGGGAGGTACAAGAGACCCAGTACTTC.

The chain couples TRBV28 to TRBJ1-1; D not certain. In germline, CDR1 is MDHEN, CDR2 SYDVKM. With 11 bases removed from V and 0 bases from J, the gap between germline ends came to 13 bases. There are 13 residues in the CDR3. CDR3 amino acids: CAALAYMNTEAFF. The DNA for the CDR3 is TGTGCCGCTTTAGCCTATATGAACACTGAAGCTTTCTTT.

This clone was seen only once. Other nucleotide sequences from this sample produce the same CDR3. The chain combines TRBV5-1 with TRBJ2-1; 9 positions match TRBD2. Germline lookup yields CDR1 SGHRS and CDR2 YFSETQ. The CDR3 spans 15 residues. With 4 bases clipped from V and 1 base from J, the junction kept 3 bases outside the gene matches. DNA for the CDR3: TGCGCCAGCAGCGGGGCGGGAGGGTCCTACAATGAGCAGTTCTTC. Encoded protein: CASSGAGGSYNEQFF.

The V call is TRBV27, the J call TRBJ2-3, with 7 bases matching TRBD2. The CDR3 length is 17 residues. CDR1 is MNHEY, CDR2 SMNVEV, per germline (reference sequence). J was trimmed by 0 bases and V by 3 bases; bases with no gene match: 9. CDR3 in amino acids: CASSLSRDYPSTDTQYF. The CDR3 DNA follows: TGTGCCAGCAGTTTGTCCCGGGACTATCCTAGCACAGATACGCAGTATTTT.

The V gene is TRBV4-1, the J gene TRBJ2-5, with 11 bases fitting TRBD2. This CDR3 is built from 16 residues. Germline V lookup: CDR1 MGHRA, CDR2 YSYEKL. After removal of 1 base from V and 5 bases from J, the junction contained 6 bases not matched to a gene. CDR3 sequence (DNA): TGCGCCAGCAGCCAAGGACTAGCGGGGCCCGGGGAGACCCAGTACTTC. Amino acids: CASSQGLAGPGETQYF.

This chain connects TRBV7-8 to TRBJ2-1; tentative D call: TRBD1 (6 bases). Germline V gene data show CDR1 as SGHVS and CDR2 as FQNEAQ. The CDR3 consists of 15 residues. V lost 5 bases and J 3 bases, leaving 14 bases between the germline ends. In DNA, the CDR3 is TGTGCCAGCAGCACCCGGACAGATAACTACAATGAGCAGTTCTTC. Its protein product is CASSTRTDNYNEQFF.

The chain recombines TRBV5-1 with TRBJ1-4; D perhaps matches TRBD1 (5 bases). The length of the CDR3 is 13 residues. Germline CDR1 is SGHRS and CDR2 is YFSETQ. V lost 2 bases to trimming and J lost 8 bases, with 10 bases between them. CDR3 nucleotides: TGCGCCAGCAGCTTCGGGACGCCGGAAAAACTGTTTTTT. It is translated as CASSFGTPEKLFF. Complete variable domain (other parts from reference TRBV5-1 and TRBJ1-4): KAGVTQTPRYLIKTRGQQVTLSCSPISGHRSVSWYQQTPGQGLQFLFEYFSETQRNKGNFPGRFSGRQFSNSRSEMNVSTLELGDSALYLCASSFGTPEKLFFGSGTQLSVL.

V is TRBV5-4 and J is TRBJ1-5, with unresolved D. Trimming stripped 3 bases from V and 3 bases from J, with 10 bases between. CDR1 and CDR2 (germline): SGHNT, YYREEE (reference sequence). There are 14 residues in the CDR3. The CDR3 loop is CASSSYGINQPQHF. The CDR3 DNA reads TGTGCCAGCAGCTCGTATGGGATCAATCAGCCCCAGCATTTT.

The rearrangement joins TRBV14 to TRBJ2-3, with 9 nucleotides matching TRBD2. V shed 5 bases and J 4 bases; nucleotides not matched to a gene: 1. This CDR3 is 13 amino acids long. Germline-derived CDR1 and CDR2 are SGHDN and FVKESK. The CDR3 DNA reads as TGTGCCAGCAGCGCGGGAGGGTCAGATACGCAGTATTTT. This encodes CASSAGGSDTQYF.

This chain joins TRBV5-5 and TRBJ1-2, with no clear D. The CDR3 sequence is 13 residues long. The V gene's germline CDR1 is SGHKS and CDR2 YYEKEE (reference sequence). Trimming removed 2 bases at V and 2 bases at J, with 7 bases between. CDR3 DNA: TGTGCCAGCAGCTTTGGAGGAAACTATGGCTACACCTTC. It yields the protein CASSFGGNYGYTF.

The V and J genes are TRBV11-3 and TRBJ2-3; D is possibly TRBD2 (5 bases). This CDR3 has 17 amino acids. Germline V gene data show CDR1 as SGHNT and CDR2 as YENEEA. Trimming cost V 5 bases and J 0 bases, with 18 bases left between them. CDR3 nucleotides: TGTGCCAGCAGCACCGCGGGCGGGTTGATCAGCACAGATACGCAGTATTTT. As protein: CASSTAGGLISTDTQYF.